The 23 T cell receptor beta chains in this list originate from one sample, sequenced in a study of blood T cell repertoires in COVID-19. Sequencing used immunoSEQ multiplex PCR; TCRdb keeps in-frame clones, though not all of them. The sample shows around 150,000 clones, around 89% of them seen only once. What was sequenced was peripheral blood. Receptors were obtained from a man aged 55 to 70 with acute or convalescent COVID-19.

The V gene is TRBV20-1, the J gene TRBJ2-5, with 7 bases lining up with TRBD1. Per germline, CDR1 DFQATT and CDR2 SNEGSKA (reference sequence). The ends lost 3 bases at V and 6 bases at J; junction bases unmatched: 10. The CDR3 contains 14 residues. CDR3 in DNA: TGCAGTGCTAGTAACGAGGGGGCGGGTAAGACCCAGTACTTC. This gives the protein CSASNEGAGKTQYF.

The chain is built from TRBV6-6 and TRBJ2-3, with 7 bases aligning to TRBD1. The CDR3 contains 16 residues. CDR1 and CDR2 (germline): MNHNY, SVGAGI (reference sequence). V dropped 0 bases and J dropped 7; count of bases not matched to a gene: 10. The CDR3 sequence is CASSYSRDSFRYTQYF. DNA for the CDR3: TGTGCCAGCAGTTACTCCCGGGACAGCTTCCGATATACGCAGTATTTT.

There are a few counts of this clone. The chain has TRBV5-8 and TRBJ2-7, with 10 bases fitting TRBD1. The CDR3 consists of 15 residues. V dropped 0 bases and J dropped 3; count of bases not matched to a gene: 3. Per germline, CDR1 SGHTS and CDR2 YDEGEE. The CDR3 protein is CASSLVGTGDYEQYF. CDR3 DNA: TGTGCCAGCAGCTTGGTCGGGACAGGGGACTACGAGCAGTACTTC.

V and J are TRBV5-1 and TRBJ2-1; 11 bases agree with TRBD1. The CDR3 runs to 15 residues. J was trimmed by 5 bases and V by 4 bases; bases with no gene match: 5. CDR1 and CDR2 (germline): SGHRS, YFSETQ. The chain's CDR3 is CASSGGTGGNNEQFF. The CDR3 DNA sequence: TGCGCCAGCAGCGGAGGGACAGGGGGAAACAATGAGCAGTTCTTC.

The chain couples TRBV6-6 to TRBJ2-7, with D maybe TRBD2 (6 bases). V gave up 8 bases and J gave up 1 base, with 12 bases separating them. The CDR3 spans 13 residues. Per the germline V gene, CDR1 is MNHNY and CDR2 is SVGAGI (reference sequence). CDR3 sequence (DNA): TGTGCCAGCGCTAGCGCAAGATCCTACGAGCAGTACTTC. Protein sequence: CASASARSYEQYF.

The J gene is TRBJ2-3, the V gene TRBV6-2 or TRBV6-3; D unresolved. Germline V lookup: CDR1 MNHEY, CDR2 SVGEGT. This CDR3 is built from 18 residues. V was clipped by 4 bases and J by 2 bases, with 22 bases between them. This chain's CDR3 is CASSSPPLSDFYTDTQYF. The DNA of the CDR3 is TGTGCCAGCAGTTCCCCACCATTGTCAGACTTTTACACAGATACGCAGTATTTT.

The chain employs TRBV7-6 and TRBJ1-6, with 7 bases that match TRBD1. This CDR3 is built from 16 residues. CDR1 is SGHVS, CDR2 FNYEAQ, per germline. V lost 4 bases to trimming and J lost 9 bases; unmatched junction nucleotides: 12. CDR3 nucleotides: TGTGCCAGCAGCTCCGATAGGACAGGAGCAGGTTCACCCCTCCACTTT. Translation gives CASSSDRTGAGSPLHF. Supplemented by reference TRBV7-6 and TRBJ1-6, the full variable domain reads GAGVSQSPRYKVTKRGQDVALRCDPISGHVSLYWYRQALGQGPEFLTYFNYEAQQDKSGLPNDRFSAERPEGSISTLTIQRTEQRDSAMYRCASSSDRTGAGSPLHFGNGTRLTVT.

V gene TRBV19 combines with J gene TRBJ2-5; 7 nucleotides line up with TRBD2. This CDR3 is built from 15 residues. Per germline, CDR1 LNHDA and CDR2 SQIVND (reference sequence). The trim removed 3 bases at V and 5 bases at J, leaving 9 bases unmatched. CDR3 protein: CASSIRGVAWETQYF. Here the CDR3 DNA reads TGTGCCAGTAGTATCCGGGGGGTAGCTTGGGAGACCCAGTACTTC.

This clone was seen only once. The chain joins TRBV9 to TRBJ1-2, with 7 nucleotides matching TRBD1. The germline V gene encodes CDR1 SGDLS and CDR2 YYNGEE. After removal of 3 bases from V and 6 bases from J, the junction contained 11 bases not matched to a gene. CDR3 length: 15 amino acids. The CDR3 sequence is CASSGPDRAVDGYTF. The CDR3 DNA sequence: TGTGCCAGCAGCGGCCCTGACAGGGCTGTTGATGGCTACACCTTC.

This clone was picked up one time. The chain has TRBV3-1 (or the pseudogene TRBV3-2) and TRBJ1-1; 11 bases fit TRBD1. Trimming took 3 bases from V and 13 from J; bases not matched to a gene: 4. Germline V lookup: CDR1 LGHDT, CDR2 YNNKEL (reference sequence). The length of the CDR3 is 12 residues. The CDR3 DNA follows: TGTGCCAGCAGCCAGATGGGGACAGGGGGTTTCTTT. Its protein is CASSQMGTGGFF.

The genes are TRBV5-1 and TRBJ2-2, with a weak D call TRBD2 (5 bases). Germline CDR1 is SGHRS and CDR2 is YFSETQ. The CDR3 has 16 residues. The V and J ends lost 4 bases and 3 bases respectively, with 16 bases between them. CDR3 in DNA: TGCGCCAGCAGCCCCGGACGGGGAGCCGACACCGGGGAGCTGTTTTTT. Protein product: CASSPGRGADTGELFF.

This chain connects TRBV5-1 to TRBJ1-6; the D gene is possibly TRBD1 (6 bases). Germline V gives CDR1 SGHRS, CDR2 YFSETQ. V was trimmed by 4 bases and J by 4 bases, leaving 12 bases between them. This CDR3 is 15 amino acids long. The CDR3 here is CASSLTQGYNSPLHF. Written as DNA, the CDR3 is TGCGCCAGCAGCCTCACGCAGGGGTATAATTCACCCCTCCACTTT.

The chain has TRBV30 and TRBJ2-7, with 9 bases that match TRBD1. The CDR3 is 13 amino acids. Trimming took 3 bases from V and 5 from J; bases not matched to a gene: 5. The germline CDR1 and CDR2 sequences are GTSNPN and SVGIG (reference sequence). The CDR3 DNA follows: TGTGCCTGGAGCGGGACAGGGCTAAACGAGCAGTACTTC. Its protein is CAWSGTGLNEQYF.

V usage is TRBV28 and J usage is TRBJ2-7, with 9 bases lining up with TRBD1. V lost 8 bases to trimming and J lost 1 base; unmatched junction nucleotides: 9. The CDR3 is 15 residues long. The germline CDR1 and CDR2 sequences are MDHEN and SYDVKM. CDR3 residues: CASGQGGTGSYEQYF. Here the CDR3 DNA reads TGTGCCAGCGGGCAAGGCGGGACAGGGTCCTACGAGCAGTACTTC.

This rearrangement joins TRBV5-4 to TRBJ2-1; a possible D gene is TRBD1 (5 bases). The germline gives CDR1 SGHNT, CDR2 YYREEE (reference sequence). The V gene lost 4 bases and the J gene lost 6 bases, with 17 bases spanning the gap. This CDR3 is 15 amino acids long. CDR3 loop: CASSRTNAPLNEQFF. The CDR3 nucleotides are TGTGCCAGCAGCCGGACAAATGCTCCCCTCAATGAGCAGTTCTTC.

In this sample, this clone turned up once. The chain carries TRBV11-2 and TRBJ1-1; 8 bases are shared with TRBD1. Germline-derived CDR1 and CDR2 are SGHAT and FQNNGV. This CDR3 region has 13 residues. V lost 5 bases, J lost 4 bases, and 3 bases stayed unmatched. CDR3 DNA sequence: TGTGCCAGCAGCGGCCAGGGGGCCACTGAAGCTTTCTTT. Translating it yields CASSGQGATEAFF.

This rearrangement joins TRBV24-1 to TRBJ1-6, with TRBD1 as a possible D gene (6 bases). CDR3 size: 14 residues. Trimming removed 4 bases from V and 5 bases from J, with 8 bases in between. The V gene's germline CDR1 is KGHDR and CDR2 SFDVKD. For the CDR3, the DNA is TGTGCCACCAGTGACTACAGGGATAATTCACCCCTCCACTTT. Translating it yields CATSDYRDNSPLHF.

The chain combines TRBV5-1 with TRBJ2-7, with D perhaps matching TRBD1 (6 bases). The V end was cut by 0 bases, the J end by 4 bases, with 14 bases between. The CDR3 loop spans 15 amino acids. The germline CDR1 and CDR2 sequences are SGHRS and YFSETQ. The CDR3 bases are TGCGCCAGCAGCTTGGAGGAACAGGGTGGGTACGAGCAGTACTTC. Protein sequence: CASSLEEQGGYEQYF.

This clone has only one observation. Distinct nucleotide sequences in the sample also encode this CDR3. The V and J genes are TRBV6-4 and TRBJ2-2, with D possibly being TRBD1 (6 bases). V was cut by 6 bases and J by 2 bases, with 10 bases left in between. Germline CDR1 MRHNA, CDR2 SNTAGT. The CDR3 contains 14 residues. The CDR3 protein is CASRGQTNTGELFF. CDR3 nucleotides: TGTGCCAGCAGAGGACAGACCAACACCGGGGAGCTGTTTTTT.

The chain is built from TRBV6-5 and TRBJ1-1; 10 nucleotides agree with TRBD1. With 2 bases clipped from V and 0 bases from J, the junction kept 0 bases outside the gene matches. Germline CDR1 is MNHEY and CDR2 is SVGAGI. This CDR3 contains 15 residues. As DNA, the CDR3 is TGTGCCAGCAGTTACGACAGGGGGCTGAACACTGAAGCTTTCTTT. Amino acid sequence: CASSYDRGLNTEAFF.

The chain has TRBV30 and TRBJ1-2; 7 bases agree with TRBD1. CDR3 size: 15 residues. Unmatched junction bases numbered 9, after V lost 1 base and J lost 4 bases. Germline V gene data show CDR1 as GTSNPN and CDR2 as SVGIG (reference sequence). The DNA for the CDR3 is TGTGCCTGGAGTGGGGGAATTACAGGGGCCTATGGCTACACCTTC. Protein: CAWSGGITGAYGYTF.

This chain connects TRBV15 to TRBJ2-7; D remains unclear. The CDR3 has 12 amino acids. Germline CDR1 LNHNV, CDR2 YYDKDF (reference sequence). Trimming stripped 0 bases from V and 4 bases from J, with 4 bases between. This CDR3 reads CATSRDKYEQYF. The CDR3 bases are TGTGCCACCAGCAGAGACAAATACGAGCAGTACTTC.

The chain is built from TRBV18 and TRBJ1-3; TRBD1 might be the D (6 bases). The germline V and J ends were trimmed by 5 bases and 2 bases, with 16 bases remaining between them. This CDR3 is 16 amino acids long. Per germline, CDR1 KGHSH and CDR2 LQKENI. Written as DNA, the CDR3 is TGTGCCAGCTCATCCATTACAGGGAGCGCTGGAAACACCATATATTTT. Amino acid sequence: CASSSITGSAGNTIYF.